Below are 27 T cell receptor beta chains sequenced from a single sample in a study of blood T cell repertoires in COVID-19. Only in-frame clones appear in the TCRdb table, and some are missing; sequencing was by immunoSEQ multiplex PCR. The sample contains 250,000 or so clones, 80% to 90% of which appear only once. The source material was PBMCs or T cells enriched from blood (not recorded which). The source is a woman younger than 45 with acute COVID-19.

This clone was counted only a few times. The chain has TRBV18 and TRBJ2-7, with TRBD1 identical over 8 bases. The CDR3 totals 13 residues. The V and J ends lost 6 bases and 3 bases, in that order; junction bases with no gene match: 4. Germline loops: CDR1 KGHSH, CDR2 LQKENI. For the CDR3, the DNA is TGTGCCAGCTCGCTAGGACAGGGCTACGAGCAGTACTTC. It specifies CASSLGQGYEQYF. Full variable domain (missing parts from reference TRBV18 and TRBJ2-7): NAGVMQNPRHLVRRRGQEARLRCSPMKGHSHVYWYRQLPEEGLKFMVYLQKENIIDESGMPKERFSAEFPKEGPSILRIQQVVRGDSAAYFCASSLGQGYEQYFGPGTRLTVT.

The rearrangement links TRBV5-1 to TRBJ2-2; a possible D gene is TRBD1 (5 bases). The V end was cut by 4 bases, the J end by 6 bases, with 22 bases between. The CDR3 has 17 amino acids. Germline CDR1 and CDR2: SGHRS and YFSETQ. CDR3 DNA sequence: TGCGCCAGCAGCCTTGATTATAGGGGTTCCTTGTCCGGGGAGCTGTTTTTT. Encoded protein: CASSLDYRGSLSGELFF.

This sequence joins TRBV28 and TRBJ1-5; 12 bases fit TRBD1. Germline assignment: CDR1 MDHEN and CDR2 SYDVKM. CDR3 length: 15 amino acids. V dropped 5 bases and J dropped 6; count of bases not matched to a gene: 5. CDR3 sequence: CASSRDRGQRQPQHF. CDR3 DNA: TGTGCCAGCAGTCGGGACAGGGGGCAACGTCAGCCCCAGCATTTT.

CDR3 sequence: CASWGQQNTEAFF. The CDR3, as DNA: TGTGCCAGCTGGGGACAGCAGAACACTGAAGCTTTCTTT. The chain recombines TRBV28 with TRBJ1-1; 7 bases agree with TRBD1. With 8 bases clipped from V and 1 base from J, the junction kept 4 bases outside the gene matches. Germline CDR1 is MDHEN and CDR2 is SYDVKM. This CDR3 contains 13 residues. Full variable domain (remainder filled in from reference TRBV28 and TRBJ1-1): DVKVTQSSRYLVKRTGEKVFLECVQDMDHENMFWYRQDPGLGLRLIYFSYDVKMKEKGDIPEGYSVSREKKERFSLILESASTNQTSMYLCASWGQQNTEAFFGQGTRLTVV.

The chain recombines TRBV24-1 with TRBJ2-7, with 8 positions matching TRBD1. The germline CDR1 and CDR2 sequences are KGHDR and SFDVKD. CDR3 length equals 13 residues. V shed 4 bases, J shed 6 bases, and the junction held 4 bases outside the gene matches. CDR3 bases: TGTGCCACCAGTGACCCGACAGGGGCCGAGCAGTACTTC. As protein: CATSDPTGAEQYF.

V gene TRBV30 combines with J gene TRBJ2-2, with 7 nucleotides matching TRBD2. CDR1 and CDR2 from the germline V gene are GTSNPN and SVGIG (reference sequence). Trimming at V came to 4 bases and at J to 5 bases, leaving 4 bases not matched to a gene. The CDR3 is made up of 13 amino acids. CDR3 residues: CAWTPGGTGELFF. The CDR3, as DNA: TGTGCCTGGACTCCGGGGGGAACCGGGGAGCTGTTTTTT.

The chain couples TRBV7-2 to TRBJ2-7; D possibly corresponds to TRBD2 (6 bases). Between the trimmed V and J ends, which lost 2 bases and 5 bases, there was a span of 16 bases. Germline CDR1 and CDR2: SGHTA and FQGNSA. The length of the CDR3 is 15 residues. CDR3 amino acids: CASSLTTGVEHEQYF. The CDR3 region has the DNA TGTGCCAGCAGCTTAACGACGGGGGTTGAACACGAGCAGTACTTC.

J is TRBJ2-2 and V is TRBV18; 9 bases agree with TRBD2. Germline assignment: CDR1 KGHSH and CDR2 LQKENI. The CDR3 length is 16 residues. The V gene end was trimmed by 2 bases and the J gene end by 7 bases; junction bases not matched to a gene: 8. CDR3 amino acids: CASSPSAGGYDGELFF. CDR3 nucleotide sequence: TGTGCCAGCTCACCATCGGCGGGAGGGTACGACGGGGAGCTGTTTTTT.

The V call is TRBV19, the J call TRBJ2-3; D is perhaps TRBD1 (6 bases). Trimming pared 4 bases from V and 4 bases from J, leaving 9 bases between. Germline lookup yields CDR1 LNHDA and CDR2 SQIVND (reference sequence). The CDR3 length is 13 residues. Here the CDR3 DNA reads TGTGCCAGTAGTACACAGGGTCCAGATACGCAGTATTTT. Encoded protein: CASSTQGPDTQYF.

The chain carries TRBV5-1 and TRBJ2-3, with TRBD2 identical over 11 bases. In germline, CDR1 is SGHRS, CDR2 YFSETQ. This CDR3 has 16 residues. The V segment lost 3 bases and the J segment 6 bases; nucleotides outside the gene matches: 9. In nucleotides, the CDR3 is TGCGCCAGCAGCTCGTATGTAGCGGGAGGGCACGATACGCAGTATTTT. This encodes CASSSYVAGGHDTQYF.

The chain links TRBV7-3 to TRBJ1-1; TRBD1 matches 9 bases. The CDR3 extends over 14 amino acids. CDR1 is SGHTA and CDR2 is FQGTGA in the germline V gene. V lost 5 bases to trimming and J lost 1 base; unmatched junction nucleotides: 2. CDR3 coding DNA: TGTGCCAGCAGCCAACAGGGGGCGAACACTGAAGCTTTCTTT. This sequence encodes CASSQQGANTEAFF.

The CDR3 bases are TGTGCCATCAGTGATGGACAGGGGGCTTCTGGAAACACCATATATTTT. It codes for CAISDGQGASGNTIYF. The rearrangement links TRBV10-3 to TRBJ1-3; 11 nucleotides line up with TRBD1. Per germline, CDR1 ENHRY and CDR2 SYGVKD. CDR3 length: 16 amino acids. Trimming cost V 3 bases and J 1 base; bases outside gene matches: 2.

The chain recombines TRBV4-3 with TRBJ1-6; no firm D call. This CDR3 contains 15 residues. V lost 2 bases to trimming and J lost 6 bases, with 11 bases between them. Germline loops: CDR1 LGHNA, CDR2 YSLEER. CDR3 sequence reads: CASSQYPGVNSPLHF. DNA for the CDR3: TGCGCCAGCAGCCAATATCCGGGAGTTAATTCACCCCTCCACTTT.

J is TRBJ1-2 and V is TRBV18; the match to TRBD1 covers 10 bases. The junction had 5 bases not matched to a gene; V was cut back by 0 bases and J by 4 bases. Germline-derived CDR1 and CDR2 are KGHSH and LQKENI. This CDR3 comprises 16 residues. The CDR3 is CASSPPVTGGAYGYTF. In nucleotides, the CDR3 is TGTGCCAGCTCACCACCGGTGACAGGGGGCGCCTATGGCTACACCTTC.

This chain uses TRBV5-1 with TRBJ2-7; D may be TRBD2 (5 bases). The V and J ends lost 0 bases and 2 bases respectively, with 9 bases between them. The CDR3 totals 14 residues. Germline V lookup: CDR1 SGHRS, CDR2 YFSETQ. The CDR3 DNA reads TGCGCCAGCAGCTTGGGAGGGATCCCCTACGAGCAGTACTTC. The encoded protein is CASSLGGIPYEQYF.

The V call is TRBV7-9, the J call TRBJ1-1, with a tentative D call TRBD1 (5 bases). This CDR3 region has 16 residues. V shed 3 bases and J shed 1 base, with 15 bases lying between them. Germline lookup yields CDR1 SEHNR and CDR2 FQNEAQ (reference sequence). The CDR3 bases are TGTGCCAGCAGCTTTCAGGGAGGGCTTGGGAACACTGAAGCTTTCTTT. Protein: CASSFQGGLGNTEAFF.

The chain combines TRBV5-1 with TRBJ2-5, with TRBD1 matching 7 bases. V was clipped by 1 base and J by 5 bases; unmatched bases: 8. This CDR3 region has 15 residues. CDR1 and CDR2 from the germline V gene are SGHRS and YFSETQ. Written as DNA, the CDR3 is TGCGCCAGCAGCTTGATCGGGGACAGACCCGAGACCCAGTACTTC. Its translation is CASSLIGDRPETQYF.

The rearrangement uses TRBV18 and TRBJ1-2; D is uncertain. Per the germline V gene, CDR1 is KGHSH and CDR2 is LQKENI. V lost 1 base and J 4 bases, leaving 16 bases between the germline ends. This CDR3 spans 16 amino acids. The CDR3 spells CASSPRKVGSGYGYTF. CDR3 DNA: TGTGCCAGCTCACCACGTAAAGTGGGAAGCGGCTATGGCTACACCTTC.

The chain couples TRBV3-1 (or the pseudogene TRBV3-2) to TRBJ2-1; 8 bases fit TRBD2. The CDR3 runs to 15 residues. The V segment lost 4 bases and the J segment 4 bases; nucleotides outside the gene matches: 6. CDR1 LGHDT and CDR2 YNNKEL come from the germline V gene (reference sequence). The CDR3 coding sequence is TGTGCCAGCAGCCCTCAGCGGGAGCTTTACAATGAGCAGTTCTTC. It codes for CASSPQRELYNEQFF.

V gene TRBV21-1 combines with J gene TRBJ2-1; the DNA was not used to check the table's D call, TRBD1. TRBV21-1 is tagged as a pseudogene. The CDR3 spans 15 residues. The CDR3 loop is CASSKGAGGMLEQFF. The CDR3 DNA sequence: TGTGCCAGCAGCAAAGGGGCAGGGGGCATGTTGGAGCAGTTCTTC.

V is TRBV19 and J is TRBJ1-5, with TRBD1 identical over 7 bases. Germline CDR1 reads LNHDA; CDR2 reads SQIVND (reference sequence). V lost 0 bases and J lost 3; bases outside the gene matches: 8. The length of the CDR3 is 17 residues. CDR3 sequence reads: CASSIDRTGAPNQPQHF. Written as DNA, the CDR3 is TGTGCCAGTAGTATAGACCGAACAGGGGCCCCCAATCAGCCCCAGCATTTT.

The chain employs TRBV28 and TRBJ2-7; 7 nucleotides line up with TRBD2. The trim removed 8 bases at V and 2 bases at J, leaving 15 bases unmatched. The CDR3 is 16 amino acids. Per germline, CDR1 MDHEN and CDR2 SYDVKM. Here the CDR3 reads CASSSPLRGWPYEQYF. CDR3 DNA: TGTGCCAGCTCATCTCCGCTGCGGGGGTGGCCCTACGAGCAGTACTTC.

The chain links TRBV4-3 to TRBJ2-1, with 7 nucleotides matching TRBD1. With V trimmed by 3 bases and J by 6 bases, 11 bases remained unmatched. Germline V gene sequence: CDR1 LGHNA, CDR2 YSLEER. The CDR3 has 16 amino acids. CDR3 amino acids: CASSHGTGELGNEQFF. CDR3 nucleotides: TGCGCCAGCAGCCATGGAACAGGGGAACTGGGCAATGAGCAGTTCTTC.

V and J are TRBV24-1 and TRBJ2-1, with a weak D call TRBD1 (6 bases). Trimming stripped 7 bases from V and 10 bases from J, with 10 bases between. The CDR3 is 11 amino acids. Germline values: CDR1 KGHDR, CDR2 SFDVKD. The CDR3: CATSRGHEQFF. Written as DNA, the CDR3 is TGTGCCACCAGCCGGGGACACGAGCAGTTCTTC.

J is TRBJ2-7 and V is TRBV7-2, with a weak D call TRBD1 (6 bases). Per the germline V gene, CDR1 is SGHTA and CDR2 is FQGNSA. V lost 2 bases, J lost 5 bases, and 16 bases lay in between. This CDR3 has 15 amino acids. The CDR3 DNA is TGTGCCAGCAGCTTATCCCTTCACAGGGCTGACGAGCAGTACTTC. This sequence encodes CASSLSLHRADEQYF.

The J gene is TRBJ2-7, the V gene TRBV7-9; tentative D call: TRBD1 (6 bases). This CDR3 region has 14 residues. The germline gives CDR1 SEHNR, CDR2 FQNEAQ (reference sequence). The V end lost 4 bases, the J end lost 3 bases, and 13 bases lay between the germline ends. The CDR3 bases are TGTGCCAGCAGCTCGTCGACAGGAATCTACGAGCAGTACTTC. Amino acid sequence: CASSSSTGIYEQYF.

This chain links TRBV14 with TRBJ1-3; D may be TRBD1 (5 bases). CDR3 length: 17 residues. Germline V gene sequence: CDR1 SGHDN, CDR2 FVKESK. The germline V and J ends were trimmed by 0 bases and 3 bases, with 15 bases remaining between them. CDR3 sequence reads: CASSQERSQGVGNTIYF. The CDR3 nucleotides read TGTGCCAGCAGCCAAGAAAGATCCCAGGGCGTTGGAAACACCATATATTTT.